A selection of T cell receptor beta chains follows, all from one sample in a study of naive and memory T cell subsets. TCRdb passed the UMI-ligation and nested PCR reads through MiXCR, listing each CDR3 protein once. The sample includes about 80,000 distinct CDR3 sequences, approximately 14% seen only once; the top ten take 0.75% to 0.95%. Input material: central memory CD4+ T cells from blood. These receptors were obtained from a human donor in good health. Each CDR3 is given with its conserved first and last residue. The D gene is left open where the match is weak. Clone size is shown for a subset of rows, as once, few, many or a class of expanded clone.

J,D,size,V,DNA,CDR3
TRBJ2-7,TRBD2,-,TRBV20-1,TGCAGTGCTAGACTCCTAGCGGGAGTAGCCTACGAGCAGTACTTC,CSARLLAGVAYEQYF
TRBJ2-1,TRBD2,-,TRBV5-5,TGTGCCAGCAGCTTGGGGACTAGCGCGGTCAATGAGCAGTTCTTC,CASSLGTSAVNEQFF
TRBJ1-1,-,many,TRBV29-1,TGCAGCGTCGTTAGCAGGGTCGGGGACACTGAAGCTTTCTTT,CSVVSRVGDTEAFF
TRBJ2-3,-,-,TRBV5-1,TGCGCCAGCAGCTTGGCATCGGGGATGGATACGCAGTATTTT,CASSLASGMDTQYF
TRBJ2-7,TRBD1,once,TRBV10-3,TGTGCCATCAGCTTTGGACAGGGGTACGAGCAGTACTTC,CAISFGQGYEQYF
TRBJ1-5,TRBD1,-,TRBV7-8,TGTGCCAGCAGCTTAGATCGACAGGGTCTGAATAGCAATCAGCCCCAGCATTTT,CASSLDRQGLNSNQPQHF
TRBJ1-5,-,many,TRBV6-6,TGTGCCAGCAGCCGATCCGGTGAGAGCAATCAGCCCCAGCATTTT,CASSRSGESNQPQHF
TRBJ2-7,TRBD2,few,TRBV3-1,TGTGCCAGCAGCCCATCCGGGAGGGGATACGAGCAGTACTTC,CASSPSGRGYEQYF
TRBJ1-5,-,-,TRBV4-3,TGCGCCAGCAGCCAGGTGGGGGCGGATCAGCCCCAGCATTTT,CASSQVGADQPQHF
TRBJ2-7,-,-,TRBV5-4,TGTGCCAGCAGCTTGGGTAGTAGCGGAGGAGTCTACGAGCAGTACTTC,CASSLGSSGGVYEQYF
TRBJ2-1,TRBD2,many,TRBV9,TGTGCCAGCAGCGTTTCTAGCGGGAGGTACGGGGTCTATGAGCAGTTCTTC,CASSVSSGRYGVYEQFF
TRBJ1-4,-,many,TRBV7-9,TGTGCCAGCAGCTATCGAGGGAGCGGCAGGAGGGCTATTAATGAAAAACTGTTTTTT,CASSYRGSGRRAINEKLFF
TRBJ2-3,TRBD2,-,TRBV7-2,TGTGCCAGCAGCCTCGGACTAGCGGGAGTTAATACGCAGTATTTT,CASSLGLAGVNTQYF
TRBJ2-3,TRBD2,many,TRBV4-1,TGCGCCAGCAGCCTGGGCCTAGCGGGAGGGGCGGCAGATACGCAGTATTTT,CASSLGLAGGAADTQYF
TRBJ2-7,-,many,TRBV18,TGTGCCAGCTCACCAGCGACAGACACCTACGAGCAGTACTTC,CASSPATDTYEQYF
TRBJ2-5,-,-,TRBV6-2/TRBV6-3,TGTGCCAGCAGTTACGCAAGCCCCCAGGGGAATCGCGAGACCCAGTACTTC,CASSYASPQGNRETQYF
TRBJ2-7,-,-,TRBV24-1,TGTGCCACCAGTGACTCCCCGACCGGCGTGGAGTACTTC,CATSDSPTGVEYF
TRBJ2-6,TRBD1,many,TRBV6-1,TGTGCCAGCAGTGCCGGGACAGGGGGAGCGGGGGCAAACGTCCTGACTTTC,CASSAGTGGAGANVLTF
TRBJ2-5,TRBD1,-,TRBV25-1,TGTGCCAGCAGGAAGGACTCCAACAGGGGGCATGGAGAGACCCAGTACTTC,CASRKDSNRGHGETQYF
TRBJ1-4,-,few,TRBV5-1,TGCGCCAGCAGCTTAACGGGGGAAAAACTGTTTTTT,CASSLTGEKLFF
TRBJ1-2,-,once,TRBV10-3,TGTGCCATCAGTAGTTCTACCCAGGGCTATGGCTACACCTTC,CAISSSTQGYGYTF
TRBJ2-3,-,many,TRBV9,TGTGCCAGCAGCGTAGATCAGGGAGCGCGCACAGATACGCAGTATTTT,CASSVDQGARTDTQYF
TRBJ2-4,TRBD2,few,TRBV20-1,TGCAGTGCTAGTGGGGGGGGACTAGCGGGATCCCGGGCCAAAAACATTCAGTACTTC,CSASGGGLAGSRAKNIQYF
TRBJ2-2,-,few,TRBV19,TGTGCCAGTAGTATTGGCAGAAACACCGGGGAGCTGTTTTTT,CASSIGRNTGELFF
TRBJ2-5,-,many,TRBV10-1,TGCGCCAGCAGTGATGCAGGGAGAGGGGAGACCCAGTACTTC,CASSDAGRGETQYF
TRBJ2-2,-,many,TRBV25-1,TGTGCCAGCAGTGGATTCTACCCGAGCACCGGGGAGCTGTTTTTT,CASSGFYPSTGELFF
TRBJ2-3,-,few,TRBV6-2/TRBV6-3,TGTGCCAGCAGGGAGGTAGCGAGCACAGATACGCAGTATTTT,CASREVASTDTQYF
TRBJ2-3,TRBD2,-,TRBV4-3,TGCGCCAGCAGCCAGGAAGGACTAGCGGGACCACAGTATTTT,CASSQEGLAGPQYF
TRBJ2-3,-,few,TRBV7-9,TGTGCCAGCAGCTCCATCCTCAAGAGTCGGGCAGATACGCAGTATTTT,CASSSILKSRADTQYF
TRBJ2-4,TRBD1,many,TRBV6-2/TRBV6-3,TGTGCCAGCAGTTACACCGCGACAGGGCCCCTAGCCAAAAACATTCAGTACTTC,CASSYTATGPLAKNIQYF
TRBJ2-3,TRBD1,many,TRBV4-2,TGTGCCAGCAGCCAAGAGGACAGGGCCACAGATACGCAGTATTTT,CASSQEDRATDTQYF
TRBJ2-7,TRBD1,few,TRBV28,TGTGCCAGCAGTCCGACAGGGACACTGCTTGAGCAGTACTTC,CASSPTGTLLEQYF
TRBJ2-5,-,-,TRBV29-1,TGCAGCGCTATTTGGAGAGAGACCCAGTACTTC,CSAIWRETQYF